Sequencing of this TCR beta chain was carried out in a study of blood T cells in healthy people across ages. With a J-beta primer mix and a sample-barcoded 5' primer, a second PCR ran about 7 to 11 cycles. MiXCR, run by TCRdb on the 5' RACE reads, gives a single entry per CDR3 protein. The sample holds about 930,000 distinct CDR3 sequences, under 35% seen once. Per the germline V gene, CDR1 is SGHDN and CDR2 is FVKESK. The CDR3 consists of 15 residues. A word on this clonotype: This may come from a read error, since a much larger clone is one base off.

The same specimen was also included in a second study, on T cells of mothers and their children. That study adds: Mothers gave over 10 million TCR beta CDR3 reads each, and children some 3 million each.

The sequence was obtained from a woman aged 40 to 50 in good health. Sequences were obtained from blood. V gene TRBV14 combines with J gene TRBJ2-5, with a possible D match to TRBD2 (6 bases). The J call is in doubt because the DNA end fits TRBJ2-7 better. CDR3 loop: CASSDQDGRLYEQYF. The CDR3, as DNA: TGTGCCAGCAGCGATCAGGACGGGAGATTATACGAGCAGTACTTC.